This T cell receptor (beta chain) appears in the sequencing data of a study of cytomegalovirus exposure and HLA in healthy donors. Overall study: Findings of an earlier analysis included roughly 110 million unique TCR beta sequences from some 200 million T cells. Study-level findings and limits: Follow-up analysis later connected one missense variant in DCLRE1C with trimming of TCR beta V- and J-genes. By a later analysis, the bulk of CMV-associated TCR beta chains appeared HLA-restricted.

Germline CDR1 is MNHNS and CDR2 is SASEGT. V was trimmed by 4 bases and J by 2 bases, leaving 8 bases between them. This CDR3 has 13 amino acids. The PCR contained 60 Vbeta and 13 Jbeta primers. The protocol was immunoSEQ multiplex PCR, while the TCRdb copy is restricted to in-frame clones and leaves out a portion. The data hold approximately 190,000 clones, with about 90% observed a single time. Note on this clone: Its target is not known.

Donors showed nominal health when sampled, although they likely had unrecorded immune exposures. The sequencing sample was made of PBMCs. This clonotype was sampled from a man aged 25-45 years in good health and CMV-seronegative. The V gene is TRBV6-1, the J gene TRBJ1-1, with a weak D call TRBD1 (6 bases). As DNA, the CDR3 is TGTGCCAGCAGTGTACAGGGAAACACTGAAGCTTTCTTT. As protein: CASSVQGNTEAFF.